The TCR beta chain under discussion was sequenced for a study of cytomegalovirus exposure and HLA in healthy donors. Study information: Among approximately 400 genotyped donors, 65% to 90% fell in the Caucasian-associated ancestry cluster.

Trimming took off 1 base at V and 2 bases at J, with 11 bases between the two ends. Looked up from germline, CDR1 is SGHVS and CDR2 is FNYEAQ. This CDR3 is built from 16 residues. The PCR made use of 60 Vbeta and 13 Jbeta primers. Libraries were prepared by immunoSEQ multiplex PCR; TCRdb keeps only in-frame clonotypes and omits some of them. The data show roughly 220,000 clones, 70% seen once. The origin of this receptor is a man aged 35 to 55 in good health and CMV-seropositive. Sequencing was done on a sample of PBMCs. The chain recombines TRBV7-6 with TRBJ2-2, with TRBD2 as a possible D gene (6 bases). CDR3 DNA sequence: TGTGCCAGCAGCTTAGTCGGGGGATCAAACACCGGGGAGCTGTTTTTT. Protein sequence: CASSLVGGSNTGELFF.